This T cell receptor (beta chain) originates from a study of cytomegalovirus exposure and HLA in healthy donors. Study-level background: The roughly 120 million unique TCR beta sequences, from roughly 180 million T cells, were found by an earlier analysis.

With respect to this clone: Its target is unknown.

The CDR3 contains 12 residues. Amplification used 60 Vbeta primers and 13 Jbeta primers. Sequencing used immunoSEQ multiplex PCR; TCRdb keeps in-frame clones, though not all of them. The table includes around 200,000 clones, 75% to 90% detected once. General study results and limits: Later analysis showed TCR association rates varying by HLA locus, highest for DRB1 and lowest for HLA-C. Later analysis suggested links between common viral pathogens and several top significant clusters.

The receptor was isolated from a woman in her 40s in good health and CMV-seronegative. Sequencing was performed on PBMCs. This chain uses TRBV21-1 with TRBJ2-1; TRBD2 was called by the table and not checked on the DNA. TRBV21-1 counts as a pseudogene. The CDR3 loop reads CASSHGLNEQFF. The CDR3 nucleotides are TGTGCCAGCAGCCATGGACTTAATGAGCAGTTCTTC.